This T cell receptor beta chain was sequenced for a study of blood T cells in healthy people across ages. About the study: Per every two T cells, about one barcoded beta molecule was captured by template switching. Findings of the study overall: Unsorted PBMCs ruled out conclusive naive versus antigen-experienced comparison.

A sample-barcoded 5' primer and a J-beta primer mix were used in a second PCR of roughly 6 to 12 cycles. Each CDR3 protein gets one entry after TCRdb re-called the 5' RACE reads with MiXCR. Altogether about 1,400,000 distinct CDR3 sequences are present, around 42% being singletons, with the ten largest covering 6.5% to 10%. The CDR3 sequence is 16 residues long. With 3 bases removed from V and 0 bases from J, the gap between germline ends came to 15 bases. Per the germline V gene, CDR1 is SNHLY and CDR2 is FYNNEI. Samples each had at least 5.5 micrograms of total RNA extracted. This clonotype was observed a few times. Its antigen is undetermined.

This TCR came from a woman between 18 and 29 years old in good health. Sequencing used blood. The chain uses TRBV2 and TRBJ2-7, with D possibly being TRBD1 (7 bases). The DNA of the CDR3 is TGTGCCAGCAGTGACCCAGCGCGGGACAGCTCCTACGAGCAGTACTTC. Its translation: CASSDPARDSSYEQYF. Drawing the rest from reference TRBV2 and TRBJ2-7, the complete variable domain is EPEVTQTPSHQVTQMGQEVILRCVPISNHLYFYWYRQILGQKVEFLVSFYNNEISEKSEIFDDQFSVERPDGSNFTLKIRSTKLEDSAMYFCASSDPARDSSYEQYFGPGTRLTVT.